This T cell receptor (beta chain) is from a study of blood T cell repertoires in COVID-19. Only in-frame clones appear in the TCRdb table, and some are missing; sequencing was by immunoSEQ multiplex PCR. Here the sample spans about 310,000 clones, about 85% being singletons. From germline, CDR1 is MGHDK and CDR2 SYGVNS. The CDR3 totals 18 residues. V was clipped by 4 bases and J by 10 bases; unmatched bases: 21. Sequenced material: PBMCs or T cells enriched from blood (not recorded which). This receptor was identified in a woman under 40 who had been exposed to COVID-19. The chain links TRBV25-1 to TRBJ2-1; TRBD2 aligns across 8 bases. CDR3 sequence reads: CASSGNSPGLELLKEQFF. CDR3 sequence (DNA): TGTGCCAGCAGTGGGAACTCACCGGGACTAGAGTTGTTAAAGGAGCAGTTCTTC.